The T cell receptor beta chain under discussion was sequenced for a study of blood T cell repertoires in COVID-19. V was cut by 1 base and J by 8 bases, with 16 bases left in between. The CDR3 runs to 15 residues. CDR1 is SGDLS, CDR2 YYNGEE, per germline. This table comes from immunoSEQ multiplex PCR, and its TCRdb copy is limited to in-frame clones, with some not included. This sample has 110,000 or so clones; over 70% occur once, and the top ten carry about 1.6%. The chain has TRBV9 and TRBJ1-3, with no clear D. Material for sequencing was peripheral blood. The source of this sequence is a man aged 45-60 years with acute or convalescent COVID-19. DNA of the CDR3: TGTGCCAGCAGCGTAAGCGGCAGCCTGAGGGACACCATATATTTT. This encodes CASSVSGSLRDTIYF.